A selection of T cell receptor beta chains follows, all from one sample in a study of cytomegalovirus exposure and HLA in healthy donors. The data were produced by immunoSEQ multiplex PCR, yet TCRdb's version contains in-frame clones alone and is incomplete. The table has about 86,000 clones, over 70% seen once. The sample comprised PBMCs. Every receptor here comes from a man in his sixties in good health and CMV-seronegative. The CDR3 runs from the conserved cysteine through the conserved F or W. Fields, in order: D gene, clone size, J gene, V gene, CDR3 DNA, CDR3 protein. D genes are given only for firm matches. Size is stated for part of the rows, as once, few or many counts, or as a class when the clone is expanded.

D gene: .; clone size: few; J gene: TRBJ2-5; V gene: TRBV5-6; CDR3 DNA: TGTGCCAGCAGCTTGGAACGGCGGGACCCGGAATACTTC; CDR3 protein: CASSLERRDPEYF
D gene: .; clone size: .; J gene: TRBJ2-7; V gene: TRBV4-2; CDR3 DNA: TGTGCCAGCAGCCAAGAGTGGACTCGTGACTACGAGCAGTACTTC; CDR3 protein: CASSQEWTRDYEQYF
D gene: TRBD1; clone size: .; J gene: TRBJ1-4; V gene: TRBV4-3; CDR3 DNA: TGCGCCAGCAGCCAAGCCAGAGAGGGGACAGTCTATGAAAAACTGTCTTTT; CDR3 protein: CASSQAREGTVYEKLSF
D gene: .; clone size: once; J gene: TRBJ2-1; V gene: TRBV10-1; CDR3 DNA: TGCGCCAGCAGTGAACAACCTGGCAATGAGCAGTTCTTC; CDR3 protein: CASSEQPGNEQFF
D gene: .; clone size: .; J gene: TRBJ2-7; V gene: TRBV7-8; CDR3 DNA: TGTGCCAGCAGCTTACAAAGGACAGACCCCGAGCAGTACTTC; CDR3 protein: CASSLQRTDPEQYF
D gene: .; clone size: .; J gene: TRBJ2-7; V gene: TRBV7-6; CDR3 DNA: TGTGCCAGCAGGGAAGACACTAGCTCCTACGAGCAGTACTTC; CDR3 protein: CASREDTSSYEQYF
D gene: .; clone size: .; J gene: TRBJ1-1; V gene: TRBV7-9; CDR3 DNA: TGTGCCAGCAGCCTTACAAACAGGGTAACTGAAGCTTTCTTT; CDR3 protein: CASSLTNRVTEAFF
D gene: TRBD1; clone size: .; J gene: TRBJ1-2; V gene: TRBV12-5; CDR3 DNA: TGTGCTAGTGGTGCGTCCGGGACAGGGGGAGTAGATGGCTACACCTTC; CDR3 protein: CASGASGTGGVDGYTF
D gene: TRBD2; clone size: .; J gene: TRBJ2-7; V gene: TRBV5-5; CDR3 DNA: TGTGCCAGCAGCCCCCTAGCGGGCCCCTACGAGCAGTACTTC; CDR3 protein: CASSPLAGPYEQYF
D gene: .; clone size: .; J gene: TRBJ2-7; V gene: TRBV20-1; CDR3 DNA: TGCAGTGCTAGCGCAGCCTACGAGCAGTACTTC; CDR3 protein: CSASAAYEQYF
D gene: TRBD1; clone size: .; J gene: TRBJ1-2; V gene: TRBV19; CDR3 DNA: TGTGCCAGTATCTCGCCGGGACAGGGTTACGGCTACACCTTC; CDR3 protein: CASISPGQGYGYTF
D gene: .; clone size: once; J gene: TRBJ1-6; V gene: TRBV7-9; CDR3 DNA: TGTTCCAGCAGCTTAGGCGGTGCAGGGATTGGATCCTATAATTCACCCCTCCACTTT; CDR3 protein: CSSSLGGAGIGSYNSPLHF
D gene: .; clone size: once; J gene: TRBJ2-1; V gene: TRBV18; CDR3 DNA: TGTGCCAGCTCACGAACACCCTCCTACAATGAGCAGTTCTTC; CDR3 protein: CASSRTPSYNEQFF
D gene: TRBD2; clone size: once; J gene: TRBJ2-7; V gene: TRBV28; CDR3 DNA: TGTGCCGTTGCTGGGGCGGGGGGCCAAAACGAGCAGTACTTC; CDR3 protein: CAVAGAGGQNEQYF
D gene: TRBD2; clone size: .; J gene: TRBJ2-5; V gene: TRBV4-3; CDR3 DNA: TGCGCCAGCAGCCAAGAGGGGACTAGCTCAGAGACCCAGTACTTC; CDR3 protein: CASSQEGTSSETQYF
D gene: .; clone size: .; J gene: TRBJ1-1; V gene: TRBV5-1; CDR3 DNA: TGCGCCAGCAGCTTGGTTGGGGGGGGCACTGAAGCTTTCTTT; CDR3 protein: CASSLVGGGTEAFF
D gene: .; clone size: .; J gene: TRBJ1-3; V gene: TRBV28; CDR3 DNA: TGTGCCACCAACCCAGGGACTGGAAACACCATATATTTT; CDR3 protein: CATNPGTGNTIYF
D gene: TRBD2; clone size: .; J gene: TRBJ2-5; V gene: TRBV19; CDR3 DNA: TGTGCCAGTAGTACGCAAGGGACTAGCGGGTTACAAGAGACCCAGTACTTC; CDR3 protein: CASSTQGTSGLQETQYF
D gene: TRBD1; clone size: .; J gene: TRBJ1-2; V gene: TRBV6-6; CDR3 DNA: TGTGCCAGCAGTTATGACAGGGTCGGGTATGGCTACACCTTC; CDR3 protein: CASSYDRVGYGYTF
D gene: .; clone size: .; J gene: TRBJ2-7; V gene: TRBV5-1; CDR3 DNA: TGCGCCAGCACCAAAGTGGGACATGCCTACGAGCAGTACTTC; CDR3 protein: CASTKVGHAYEQYF
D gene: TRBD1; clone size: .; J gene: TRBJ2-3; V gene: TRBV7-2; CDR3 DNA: TGTGCCAGCAGCCCAAGAACAGGGGCAGATACGCAGTATTTT; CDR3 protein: CASSPRTGADTQYF
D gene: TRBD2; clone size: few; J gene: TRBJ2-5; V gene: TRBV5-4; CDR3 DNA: TGTGCCAGCAGCTTAGGCGGGAGTGTGAAGACCCAGTACTTC; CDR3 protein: CASSLGGSVKTQYF
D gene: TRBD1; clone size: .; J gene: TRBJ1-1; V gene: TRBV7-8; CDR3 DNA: TGTGCCAGCAGCCAGGGACAGGGTCTGAACACTGAAGCTTTCTTT; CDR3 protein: CASSQGQGLNTEAFF
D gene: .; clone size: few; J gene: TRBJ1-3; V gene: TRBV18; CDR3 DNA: TGTGCCAGCTCACCAGACATCCGCTCTGGAAACACCATATATTTT; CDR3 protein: CASSPDIRSGNTIYF
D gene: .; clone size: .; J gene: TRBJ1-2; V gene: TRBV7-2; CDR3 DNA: TGTGCCAGCAGCTTAGCGGCAGCTAACTATGGCTACACCTTC; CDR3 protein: CASSLAAANYGYTF
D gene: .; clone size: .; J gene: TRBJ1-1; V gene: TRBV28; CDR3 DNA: TGTGCCAGCACCCTGGGAGTGAACACTGAAGCTTTCTTT; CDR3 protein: CASTLGVNTEAFF
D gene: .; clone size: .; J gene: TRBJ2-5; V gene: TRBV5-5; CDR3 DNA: TGTGCCAGCAGCTGGCAACAAGAGACCCAGTACTTC; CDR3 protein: CASSWQQETQYF
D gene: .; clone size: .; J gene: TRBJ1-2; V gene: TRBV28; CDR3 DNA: TGTGCCAGCAGTTTTAGTAACTATGGCTACACCTTC; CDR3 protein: CASSFSNYGYTF
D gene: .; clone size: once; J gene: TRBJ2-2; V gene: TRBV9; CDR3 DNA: TGTGCCAGCAGCGTAGCAGAAGCGGCCGACACCGGGGAGCTGTTTTTT; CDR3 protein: CASSVAEAADTGELFF
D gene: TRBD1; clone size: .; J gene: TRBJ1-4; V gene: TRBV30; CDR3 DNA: TGTGCCTGGAGTCCAGGGGGTAATGAAAAACTGTTTTTT; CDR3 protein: CAWSPGGNEKLFF
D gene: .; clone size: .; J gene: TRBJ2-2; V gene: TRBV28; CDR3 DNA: TGTGCCAGCAGAGATAGCGTCGCCGGGGAGCTGTTTTTT; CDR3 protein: CASRDSVAGELFF
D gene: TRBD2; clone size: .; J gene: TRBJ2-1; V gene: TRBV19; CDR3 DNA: TGTGCCAGTAGTATAGATCAGGCGCTAGCGGGCAATGAGCAGTTCTTC; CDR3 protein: CASSIDQALAGNEQFF
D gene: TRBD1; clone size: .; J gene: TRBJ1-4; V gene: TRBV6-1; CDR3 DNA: TGTGCCAGCAGTGGTAGGGACAGGGTTGCTGAAAAACTGTTTTTT; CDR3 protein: CASSGRDRVAEKLFF
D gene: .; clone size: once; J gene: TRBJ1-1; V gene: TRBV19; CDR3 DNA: TGTGCCAGTAGTATAGCCTCCAGGAACACTGAAGCTTTCTTT; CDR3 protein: CASSIASRNTEAFF
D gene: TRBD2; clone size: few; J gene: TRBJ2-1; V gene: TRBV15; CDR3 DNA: TGTGCCACCCAGTGGGGGGGATCCTACAATGAGCAGTTCTTC; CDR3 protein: CATQWGGSYNEQFF